This T cell receptor (beta chain) came from a study of blood T cells in healthy people across ages (dated by TCRdb to between 2014 and 2017). For the study in its entirety: In model experiments, roughly one uniquely barcoded TCR beta cDNA molecule per two T cells was captured by template switching. Using deep sequencing normalized with unique cDNA molecular identifiers, the study measured how TCR beta repertoire diversity changes with age. Four age groups were formed from the donors: young (average about 17 years), middle-aged (just under 40), aged (62) and long-lived (about 75). To avoid experimental bias, donors of different ages were randomly spread across the sequencing lanes. The study analyzed two additional independent replicas of 1 million unique cDNA reads from the same blood draw for two donors, one aged 18 to 30 and one aged 80 or older. The research as a whole found: Estimates of total diversity from one million sequenced T cells were regarded as lower bounds and underestimates. Because profiling used bulk unsorted PBMCs, naive and antigen-experienced compartments could not be compared conclusively. There was a strong correlation between observed TCR beta diversity and the percentage of naive T cells measured by flow cytometry. Because the CMV infection status of the donors was unknown, age-related changes in expanded clonotypes may potentially have been confounded. Compared with the aged group, the long-lived group had more naive CD4+ T cells, fewer expanded clones and increased TCR diversity, suggesting age selection. Observed TCR beta diversity per million T cells fell roughly linearly with age, and a significant reduction was already apparent by age around 44.

Donors were about 36 systemically healthy Caucasian individuals from Russia aged 6 to 90 years. About 10 milliliters of peripheral blood were drawn from each donor into EDTA-treated Vacutainer tubes. Ficoll-Paque density-gradient centrifugation was used to isolate PBMCs, with at least 6.5 million per sample. Trizol reagent was used to extract total RNA from the PBMCs, yielding at least 5.5 micrograms per sample. For every donor, an aliquot of PBMCs went through flow cytometry to measure the percentages of naive CD45RAhigh/CD27high T cells. Library generation was performed with 5' RACE. The sample was run on an Illumina HiSeq 2500. A second PCR of about 6 to 11 cycles was performed with a sample-barcoded 5' primer and a J-beta primer mix. A template-switch 5' adaptor carrying 12 random nucleotides introduced a unique molecular identifier onto each TCR beta cDNA molecule. Each sample yielded at least 3 million CDR3-containing paired-end reads. First-strand cDNA was synthesized from all RNA with the Mint cDNA synthesis kit, primed by a TRBC-specific oligonucleotide. Following uracil-DNA glycosylase treatment, all cDNA underwent a first 18-cycle PCR with the universal primers M1SS and BC2_uni_R. Per the source publication's procedure: Normalization of each sample was performed by random selection of 1 million high-quality reads, each carrying a distinct molecular identifier. Reads with shared molecular identifiers were discarded instead of being binned into consensus sequences. MiTCR, run with a Q25 quality threshold and the strictest error-elimination algorithm, handled CDR3 identification, clonotype clustering and error correction. A nonparametric unseen species model with Euler transformation was used to estimate lower-bound total TCR beta diversity. TCRdb reprocessed the public reads (quality trimming at Q25 with fastp, clone calling with MiXCR) and kept in-frame beta chains. All rows with the same CDR3 protein become a single entry with the most common DNA and genes. None of the V and J calls come from the authors' own analysis; TCRdb made them. The sample table records about 830,000 distinct CDR3 sequences; less than 80% of these occur just once. Of the sample, about 30% is held by the ten largest clones.

Points on this clonotype: What antigen it recognizes has not been identified. No quality values exist for individual bases; no much larger clone is one base distant.

From cysteine to phenylalanine, the CDR3 is 14 amino acids long. Only the CDR3 DNA stays, 42 bases, in frame from base 1. Relative to germline, V is missing 5 bases and J is missing 7 bases, with 8 bases of the junction outside any gene match. This chain is built from TRBV12-3 or TRBV12-4 and TRBJ2-1; 7 central bases correspond to TRBD1. This sequence was found in a man aged 30 to 45 in good health. The sample taken for sequencing was blood. This receptor carries the CDR3 CASSTTGLWNEQFF. The sequenced DNA is TGTGCCAGCAGTACGACAGGGTTGTGGAATGAGCAGTTCTTC.